This is a list of T cell receptor beta chains from one sample in a study of blood T cell repertoires in COVID-19. Profiling relied on immunoSEQ multiplex PCR, and the TCRdb table lists in-frame clones only, not all of them. The profile shows roughly 230,000 clones, about 88% of them singletons. Sequenced sample: peripheral blood. The source of these receptors is a man aged 70 or older with acute or convalescent COVID-19. CDR3s include the opening cysteine and the closing phenylalanine or tryptophan. The D gene is left open where the match is weak. Some rows mark clone size as missing; the rest say once, few, many or name a class of expanded clone.

>few|TRBV5-6|TRBJ1-1|NA
CASSWGRGPEAFF
TGTGCCAGCAGCTGGGGCAGGGGTCCTGAAGCTTTCTTT
>NA|TRBV7-9|TRBJ2-1|NA
CASSSNNEQFF
TGTGCCAGCAGCTCTAACAATGAGCAGTTCTTC
>few|TRBV4-1|TRBJ1-5|NA
CASSQVGGNQPQHF
TGCGCCAGCAGCCAAGTGGGGGGAAATCAGCCCCAGCATTTT
>NA|TRBV19|TRBJ2-1|TRBD1
CASSSILETGGGYNEQFF
TGTGCCAGTAGTTCGATCCTGGAGACAGGGGGCGGGTACAATGAGCAGTTCTTC
>NA|TRBV3-1/TRBV3-2|TRBJ2-7|NA
CASSQATGYEQYF
TGTGCCAGCAGCCAGGCTACAGGGTACGAGCAGTACTTC
>NA|TRBV27|TRBJ2-7|TRBD1
CASSLSPGTAAIEQYF
TGTGCCAGCAGTTTATCGCCCGGGACAGCTGCTATCGAGCAGTACTTC
>NA|TRBV2|TRBJ2-3|TRBD2
CASSESSGSFYTQYF
TGTGCCAGCAGCGAATCTAGCGGGAGTTTTTATACGCAGTATTTT
>NA|TRBV7-2|TRBJ1-5|NA
CASSLQGTPSQPQHF
TGTGCCAGCAGCTTACAGGGGACACCTAGTCAGCCCCAGCATTTT
>NA|TRBV6-2/TRBV6-3|TRBJ2-7|TRBD2
CASSYHGLALLYEQYF
TGTGCCAGCAGTTACCACGGACTAGCACTCCTATACGAGCAGTACTTC
>NA|TRBV4-2|TRBJ1-6|NA
CASSQVPSSYNSPLHF
TGTGCCAGCAGCCAAGTTCCCAGCTCCTATAATTCACCCCTCCACTTT
>NA|TRBV27|TRBJ2-5|NA
CASSPGSWETQYF
TGTGCCAGCAGTCCCGGTTCGTGGGAGACCCAGTACTTC
>NA|TRBV4-1|TRBJ2-2|TRBD2
CASSQIPRTSGRANTGELFF
TGCGCCAGCAGCCAAATCCCCAGGACTAGCGGGAGGGCTAACACCGGGGAGCTGTTTTTT
>NA|TRBV3-1/TRBV3-2|TRBJ2-2|NA
CASSLDSGSTGELFF
TGTGCCAGCAGTCTAGACAGTGGTAGCACCGGGGAGCTGTTTTTT
>NA|TRBV30|TRBJ1-4|NA
CAWSVVGVREKLFF
TGTGCCTGGAGTGTAGTCGGAGTGAGAGAAAAACTGTTTTTT
>NA|TRBV5-1|TRBJ1-1|NA
CASSLAVSGTEAFF
TGCGCCAGCAGCTTGGCGGTTTCGGGTACTGAAGCTTTCTTT
>once|TRBV10-2|TRBJ2-6|TRBD2
CASSALAGQAFSGANVLTF
TGCGCCAGCAGTGCCCTAGCGGGGCAAGCCTTCTCTGGGGCCAACGTCCTGACTTTC
>NA|TRBV28|TRBJ2-2|NA
CAAARVTLGELFF
TGTGCCGCCGCCAGGGTAACACTCGGGGAGCTGTTTTTT
>NA|TRBV7-9|TRBJ1-2|TRBD1
CASSFDGTGSYGYTF
TGTGCCAGCAGCTTCGATGGGACAGGGAGCTATGGCTACACCTTC
>NA|TRBV7-2|TRBJ1-2|NA
CASSLEQGSLGGYTF
TGTGCCAGCAGCTTAGAACAGGGTTCTCTCGGGGGCTACACCTTC
>NA|TRBV2|TRBJ2-2|NA
CASSLAGWGGELFF
TGTGCCAGCAGTCTGGCGGGATGGGGCGGGGAGCTGTTTTTT
>NA|TRBV29-1|TRBJ1-1|TRBD1
CSVGGTGLNTEAFF
TGCAGCGTCGGGGGGACAGGGCTGAACACTGAAGCTTTCTTT
>NA|TRBV7-2|TRBJ2-7|TRBD2
CASSPARGSYEQYF
TGTGCCAGCAGCCCCGCTCGCGGGAGCTACGAGCAGTACTTC
>NA|TRBV7-2|TRBJ2-7|TRBD1
CASSSTGASYEQYF
TGTGCCAGCAGCTCGACAGGGGCCTCCTACGAGCAGTACTTC
>NA|TRBV28|TRBJ1-6|NA
CASIIPPLHF
TGTGCCAGCATTATTCCACCCCTCCACTTT
>many|TRBV6-5|TRBJ1-4|NA
CASKPDSATNEKLFF
TGTGCCAGCAAACCAGACAGTGCAACTAATGAAAAACTGTTTTTT
>NA|TRBV2|TRBJ1-6|NA
CASSPIRTVSDSPLHF
TGTGCCAGCAGTCCGATCCGGACAGTTTCGGATTCACCCCTCCACTTT
>NA|TRBV5-1|TRBJ2-1|NA
CASSTPPVPEQFF
TGCGCCAGCAGCACCCCGCCGGTACCTGAGCAGTTCTTC
>NA|TRBV14|TRBJ2-3|NA
CASSHSRGTRTDTQYF
TGTGCCAGCAGCCATTCTCGAGGAACGCGCACAGATACGCAGTATTTT
>NA|TRBV28|TRBJ2-3|TRBD1
CASSLQGARDTQYF
TGTGCCAGCAGTTTACAGGGGGCGAGGGATACGCAGTATTTT
>NA|TRBV7-3|TRBJ2-1|TRBD1
CASSPTPGTGLFF
TGTGCCAGCAGCCCAACCCCCGGGACAGGGTTGTTCTTC
>NA|TRBV21-1|TRBJ2-3|NA
CASSKAGGGSGTIKVGDTQYF
TGTGCCAGCAGCAAAGCGGGGGGGGGCAGCGGGACTATTAAGGTAGGAGATACGCAGTATTTT
>NA|TRBV5-6|TRBJ2-3|NA
CASSLIGSSSDTQYF
TGTGCCAGCAGCTTGATTGGCTCCTCCTCCGATACGCAGTATTTT
>NA|TRBV7-2|TRBJ1-2|NA
CASSLALEGGYTF
TGTGCCAGCAGCTTAGCGCTAGAGGGTGGCTACACCTTC